These 19 T cell receptor beta chains originate from one sample sequenced in a study of identical twins. MiXCR, run by TCRdb on the 5' RACE reads, gives a single entry per CDR3 protein. The table has around 250,000 distinct CDR3 sequences, approximately 8.6% seen once. These records were also assigned to another study, of yellow fever vaccine responses in identical twins.

Material for sequencing was CD8+ T cells sorted from blood. These receptors came from a woman under 30 in good health.

In its sample, this clonotype was seen many times. CDR3 coding DNA: TGTGCCAGCAGTTACTACCGGGACAGGGACTACGAGCAGTACTTC. This translates into CASSYYRDRDYEQYF. This sequence joins TRBV6-5 and TRBJ2-7, with 9 bases that match TRBD1. The CDR3 spans 15 residues. The V and J ends lost 1 base and 3 bases, in that order; junction bases with no gene match: 4. Per the germline V gene, CDR1 is MNHEY and CDR2 is SVGAGI.

This clonotype came up a few times. This chain uses TRBV4-2 with TRBJ2-1, with TRBD2 matching 11 bases. Germline assignment: CDR1 LGHNA and CDR2 YNFKEQ. This CDR3 has 17 amino acids. V was pared by 0 bases and J by 9 bases, with 10 bases of the junction left unmatched. DNA of the CDR3: TGTGCCAGCAGCCAAGATTTAGCGGGGGGGCAGTTCAGTGAGCAGTTCTTC. It translates to CASSQDLAGGQFSEQFF.

This clonotype was counted ten times or more. This chain connects TRBV3-1 to TRBJ2-7; D is undetermined. Germline CDR1 reads LGHDT; CDR2 reads YNNKEL (reference sequence). Trimming removed 5 bases at V and 0 bases at J, with 17 bases between. The CDR3 is 16 residues long. The CDR3 DNA is TGTGCCAGCAGCTCAATGGGGTCCCTAAGCTCCTACGAGCAGTACTTC. Amino acids: CASSSMGSLSSYEQYF.

The chain uses TRBV24-1 and TRBJ2-1, with D hard to call. The germline CDR1 and CDR2 sequences are KGHDR and SFDVKD. Trimming shortened V by 3 bases and J by 8 bases, and 16 bases separated the two germline ends. The CDR3 contains 15 residues. The CDR3 region has the DNA TGTGCCACCAGTGATCCGGTTACGGGTGCTTATGAGCAGTTCTTC. Encoded protein: CATSDPVTGAYEQFF.

This sequence joins TRBV20-1 and TRBJ2-7; D gene unclear. The CDR3 length is 15 residues. The ends were cut back, 0 bases at V and 0 bases at J, with 12 bases in the middle. Germline-derived CDR1 and CDR2 are DFQATT and SNEGSKA (reference sequence). In nucleotides, the CDR3 is TGCAGTGCTAGAGATGTGGGTTCCGACTCCTACGAGCAGTACTTC. Translating gives CSARDVGSDSYEQYF.

This clonotype was seen many times. The CDR3 is CATSDWGQGEETQYF. The CDR3 coding sequence is TGTGCCACCAGTGATTGGGGACAGGGGGAAGAGACCCAGTACTTC. The gene calls are TRBV24-1 and TRBJ2-5, with 11 bases fitting TRBD1. Trimming removed 2 bases from V and 3 bases from J; junction bases left unmatched: 1. The CDR3 totals 15 residues. Germline V gene sequence: CDR1 KGHDR, CDR2 SFDVKD.

This clonotype was recorded many times. The V gene is TRBV25-1, the J gene TRBJ1-5, with D tentatively TRBD1 (5 bases). V shed 6 bases and J shed 8 bases, with 17 bases lying between them. Germline lookup yields CDR1 MGHDK and CDR2 SYGVNS. The CDR3 totals 14 residues. The CDR3 nucleotides read TGTGCCAGCAGATCACAGGATTCCAGGGAGCCCCAGCATTTT. It specifies CASRSQDSREPQHF. Supplemented by reference TRBV25-1 and TRBJ1-5, the full variable domain reads EADIYQTPRYLVIGTGKKITLECSQTMGHDKMYWYQQDPGMELHLIHYSYGVNSTEKGDLSSESTVSRIRTEHFPLTLESARPSHTSQYLCASRSQDSREPQHFGDGTRLSIL.

This chain connects TRBV20-1 to TRBJ1-3; D uncertain. The V gene lost 0 bases and the J gene lost 0 bases, with 9 bases spanning the gap. CDR3 size: 15 residues. The germline CDR1 and CDR2 sequences are DFQATT and SNEGSKA (reference sequence). CDR3 sequence (DNA): TGCAGTGCTAGAGATGTGACCGACTCTGGAAACACCATATATTTT. It translates to CSARDVTDSGNTIYF.

The chain links TRBV4-1 to TRBJ2-1; no clear D. Trimming removed 3 bases at V and 7 bases at J, with 22 bases between. CDR3 size: 17 residues. CDR1 and CDR2 from the germline V gene are MGHRA and YSYEKL. CDR3 sequence (DNA): TGCGCCAGCAGCCACTTTTATGATCCTTCCCGTCCTAATGAGCAGTTCTTC. Amino acid sequence: CASSHFYDPSRPNEQFF.

This clonotype was seen only a few times. V usage is TRBV3-1 and J usage is TRBJ2-1; 7 bases are a match to TRBD2. J lost 10 bases, V lost 4 bases, and 16 bases had no gene match. Germline CDR1 reads LGHDT; CDR2 reads YNNKEL (reference sequence). The CDR3 covers 16 residues. The chain's CDR3 is CASSPPGDYLFTEQFF. CDR3 in DNA: TGTGCCAGCAGCCCCCCGGGGGACTACCTTTTCACCGAGCAGTTCTTC.

This clonotype was detected ten times or more. The CDR3 region has the DNA TGTGCCAGCAGTTACTCGACTACTCTAGCGGCCACCTACAATGAGCAGTTCTTC. This sequence encodes CASSYSTTLAATYNEQFF. The V and J genes are TRBV6-5 and TRBJ2-1, with TRBD2 matching 7 bases. V lost 0 bases, J lost 2 bases, and 10 bases stayed unmatched. The CDR3 has 18 residues. Germline V gene data show CDR1 as MNHEY and CDR2 as SVGAGI.

This clonotype was picked up a small number of times. This chain uses TRBV7-9 with TRBJ2-7; D may match TRBD1 or TRBD2 (5 bases each). This CDR3 is 15 amino acids long. Per germline, CDR1 SEHNR and CDR2 FQNEAQ (reference sequence). Trimming removed 4 bases from V and 3 bases from J, with 16 bases in between. For the CDR3, the DNA is TGTGCCAGCAGCTCGCGGACCGGGACGGACTACGAGCAGTACTTC. The encoded protein is CASSSRTGTDYEQYF.

In its sample, this clonotype was seen many times. The rearrangement links TRBV12-3 or TRBV12-4 to TRBJ2-5; D gene uncertain. Trimming removed 2 bases at V and 2 bases at J, with 15 bases between. The CDR3 is made up of 16 amino acids. CDR3: CASSLPGPEGQETQYF. DNA for the CDR3: TGTGCCAGCAGTTTACCGGGCCCAGAAGGGCAAGAGACCCAGTACTTC.

This clonotype was seen at least ten times. This sequence joins TRBV27 and TRBJ2-7; TRBD1 matches at 7 bases. The CDR3 consists of 16 residues. V lost 2 bases to trimming and J lost 0 bases; unmatched junction nucleotides: 7. Germline assignment: CDR1 MNHEY and CDR2 SMNVEV (reference sequence). The CDR3 spells CASSLADRESSYEQYF. CDR3 in DNA: TGTGCCAGCAGTTTAGCCGACAGGGAAAGCTCCTACGAGCAGTACTTC.

This clonotype has ten or more counts. The genes are TRBV5-1 and TRBJ2-2; D is unclear. The CDR3 spans 15 residues. Germline-derived CDR1 and CDR2 are SGHRS and YFSETQ. V gave up 2 bases and J gave up 2 bases, with 10 bases separating them. The DNA for the CDR3 is TGCGCCAGCAGCTTAGACCTACGAAACACCGGGGAGCTGTTTTTT. It encodes CASSLDLRNTGELFF.

Note on this clonotype: A much larger clone lies one base from this, so it may be a read error. J is TRBJ2-7 and V is TRBV12-3 or TRBV12-4, with D perhaps TRBD2 (6 bases). V was shortened by 6 bases and J by 7 bases, with 16 bases between the two germline ends. This CDR3 region has 13 residues. The CDR3: CASSRVVGGEQYF. CDR3 bases: TGTGCCAGCAGCCGGGTAGTGGGGGGAGAGCAGTACTTC.

This clonotype appeared a few times. As DNA, the CDR3 is TGTGCCAGCAGCGCCGTAACCCCAGGACGGGATCAGTACTTC. The encoded protein is CASSAVTPGRDQYF. The chain joins TRBV5-6 to TRBJ2-7, with D perhaps matching TRBD2 (5 bases). V lost 4 bases, J lost 10 bases, and 21 bases lay in between. Germline V gene lookup returns CDR1 SGHDT and CDR2 YYEEEE. The CDR3 covers 14 residues. Variable domain in full (rest from reference TRBV5-6 and TRBJ2-7): DAGVTQSPTHLIKTRGQQVTLRCSPKSGHDTVSWYQQALGQGPQFIFQYYEEEERQRGNFPDRFSGHQFPNYSSELNVNALLLGDSALYLCASSAVTPGRDQYFGPGTRLTVT.

The sample holds one count of this clonotype. This chain joins TRBV29-1 and TRBJ2-5; a weak D match, TRBD2 (6 bases). In germline, CDR1 is SQVTM, CDR2 ANQGSEA. Trimming cost V 5 bases and J 5 bases, with 15 bases left between them. The CDR3 is made up of 13 amino acids. CDR3 sequence: CSVFGGRSETQYF. The CDR3 nucleotides read TGCAGCGTTTTTGGAGGGAGAAGCGAGACCCAGTACTTC.

The chain links TRBV11-2 to TRBJ2-5, with 8 bases lining up with TRBD2. From germline, CDR1 is SGHAT and CDR2 FQNNGV. CDR3 length equals 18 residues. The ends lost 8 bases at V and 1 base at J; junction bases unmatched: 18. CDR3 protein: CASLGQNPGTSSQETQYF. The CDR3 DNA reads TGTGCCAGCCTAGGACAGAACCCCGGGACTAGTTCCCAAGAGACCCAGTACTTC.